This T cell receptor (beta chain) derives from a study of blood T cell repertoires in COVID-19. Study at large: Samples representing acute and convalescent COVID-19 were sourced from the United States, Italy and Spain.

Sequencing was performed with immunoSEQ multiplex PCR; in TCRdb, only in-frame clones are kept and a portion is missing. The table has some 180,000 clones, approximately 80% seen once; the top ten hold about 6.7%. Germline V CDR1 and CDR2: SGHRS, YFSETQ. The V gene lost 0 bases and the J gene lost 6 bases, with 11 bases spanning the gap. The CDR3 length is 14 residues. The sequenced sample was peripheral blood. This clonotype originated in a woman between 40 and 55 years old with COVID-19, enrolled during active disease. The V gene is TRBV5-1, the J gene TRBJ2-3, with D possibly being TRBD1 (6 bases). DNA of the CDR3: TGCGCCAGCAGCTTGGAGTCCAGGGGTGATACGCAGTATTTT. It translates to CASSLESRGDTQYF.